The next 3 T cell receptor beta chains were all read from a single sample in a study of blood T cell repertoires in COVID-19. This table comes from immunoSEQ multiplex PCR, and its TCRdb copy is limited to in-frame clones, with some not included. The sample carries approximately 230,000 clones, approximately 86% recorded once. The sample taken for sequencing was peripheral blood. These TCRs come from a woman of 80 years or more with active or convalescent COVID-19.

This CDR3 is CATPTPGTHGYTF. CDR3 nucleotide sequence: TGTGCCACCCCAACCCCCGGGACTCATGGCTACACCTTC. V gene TRBV28 combines with J gene TRBJ1-2; D is perhaps TRBD1 (5 bases). Between the trimmed V and J ends, which lost 10 bases and 6 bases, there was a span of 18 bases. The germline gives CDR1 MDHEN, CDR2 SYDVKM. There are 13 residues in the CDR3.

This rearrangement joins TRBV20-1 to TRBJ1-6; D not resolved. The CDR3 sequence is 12 residues long. The germline V and J ends were trimmed by 3 bases and 8 bases, with 8 bases remaining between them. The V gene's germline CDR1 is DFQATT and CDR2 SNEGSKA (reference sequence). Here the CDR3 DNA reads TGCAGTGCTAGTTTTCCGGATTCACCCCTCCACTTT. The encoded protein is CSASFPDSPLHF.

On this clone itself: The junction departs from the called germline gene at one end, perhaps through a read error. The chain joins TRBV5-6 to TRBJ1-1, with D unresolved. There are 12 residues in the CDR3. Germline assignment: CDR1 SGHDT and CDR2 YYEEEE. CDR3 in DNA: TGTGCCAGCGTCACCGAGGAGGGCCAGTTAGTCTTT. Protein product: CASVTEEGQLVF.